These 9 T cell receptor beta chains were sequenced from one sample in a study of immune evolution from preneoplasia to lung adenocarcinoma. The protocol was immunoSEQ multiplex PCR, while the TCRdb copy is restricted to in-frame clones and leaves out a portion. The sample carries over 3,500 clones, under 80% recorded once. Material: FFPE invasive lung adenocarcinoma tissue. These receptors were taken from a person aged 70 to 85 with invasive lung adenocarcinoma. Some clones in this sample may be carry-over from other donors' samples.

This clone was detected only a few times. J is TRBJ1-1 and V is TRBV30; possible D gene TRBD1, 6 bases. The CDR3 has 12 residues. V gave up 7 bases and J gave up 1 base, with 10 bases separating them. The V gene's germline CDR1 is GTSNPN and CDR2 SVGIG (reference sequence). The CDR3 DNA follows: TGTGCCTCTGGACAGAAGAACACTGAAGCTTTCTTT. Residues: CASGQKNTEAFF.

The rearrangement links TRBV14 to TRBJ2-5; D may be TRBD2 (6 bases). Trimming took 4 bases from V and 0 from J, leaving 12 bases between them. Germline CDR1 reads SGHDN; CDR2 reads FVKESK. This CDR3 region has 15 residues. Written as DNA, the CDR3 is TGTGCCAGCAGCCCCGGACTATATTACCAAGAGACCCAGTACTTC. This translates into CASSPGLYYQETQYF. The whole variable domain, remainder taken from reference TRBV14 and TRBJ2-5, is EAGVTQFPSHSVIEKGQTVTLRCDPISGHDNLYWYRRVMGKEIKFLLHFVKESKQDESGMPNNRFLAERTGGTYSTLKVQPAELEDSGVYFCASSPGLYYQETQYFGPGTRLLVL.

The V call is TRBV10-3, the J call TRBJ1-6; D unclear. The CDR3 totals 16 residues. Germline V CDR1 and CDR2: ENHRY, SYGVKD. V lost 10 bases, J lost 0 bases, and 16 bases lay in between. Written as DNA, the CDR3 is TGTGCCACAAAGAACCGACCAAGCTCCTATAATTCACCCCTCCACTTT. Protein product: CATKNRPSSYNSPLHF.

The rearrangement joins TRBV7-9 to TRBJ1-2; D remains unclear. V was cut by 2 bases and J by 7 bases, with 8 bases left in between. The CDR3 totals 12 residues. Germline V gives CDR1 SEHNR, CDR2 FQNEAQ (reference sequence). This CDR3 reads CASSLQAGGYTF. The CDR3, as DNA: TGTGCCAGCAGCTTACAGGCTGGTGGCTACACCTTC.

This chain uses TRBV5-6 with TRBJ2-7; possibly TRBD2 for D (6 bases). The CDR3 length is 13 residues. Germline loops: CDR1 SGHDT, CDR2 YYEEEE. V was pared by 4 bases and J by 6 bases, with 14 bases between. The CDR3 DNA is TGTGCCAGCAGCGGGGGGATTAATCGCGAGCAGTACTTC. Its protein is CASSGGINREQYF.

This chain uses TRBV11-2 with TRBJ2-7, with 7 bases matching TRBD2. The CDR3 sequence is 15 residues long. In germline, CDR1 is SGHAT, CDR2 FQNNGV. V gave up 5 bases and J gave up 4 bases; unmatched junction bases: 11. The DNA of the CDR3 is TGTGCCAGCAGCGCCTGGGGGGGGGATTTTTACGAGCAGTACTTC. Translating it yields CASSAWGGDFYEQYF.

The chain couples TRBV4-1 to TRBJ1-1; D is unresolved. Looked up from germline, CDR1 is MGHRA and CDR2 is YSYEKL. Trimming shortened V by 2 bases and J by 5 bases, and 12 bases separated the two germline ends. CDR3 length equals 14 residues. In DNA, the CDR3 is TGCGCCAGCAGCCAACTCCTGTCTGGAACTGAAGCTTTCTTT. Its translation is CASSQLLSGTEAFF.

V and J are TRBV5-1 and TRBJ2-2; D not certain. The CDR3 consists of 16 residues. V shed 1 base and J shed 1 base, with 11 bases lying between them. The germline gives CDR1 SGHRS, CDR2 YFSETQ. CDR3 in amino acids: CASSLLPSENTGELFF. In DNA, the CDR3 is TGCGCCAGCAGCTTGCTACCATCTGAGAACACCGGGGAGCTGTTTTTT.

V usage is TRBV30 and J usage is TRBJ2-1; no firm D call. Germline V gene lookup returns CDR1 GTSNPN and CDR2 SVGIG (reference sequence). V was cut by 5 bases and J by 8 bases, with 16 bases left in between. The length of the CDR3 is 13 residues. CDR3 bases: TGTGCCTGGGGGGTGTTGGTGCGTTATGAGCAGTTCTTC. This sequence encodes CAWGVLVRYEQFF.